The 13 T cell receptor beta chains below come from one sample, sequenced in a study of CD8+CD57+ T cells in acquired aplastic anemia. Genomic DNA, the template, was used for profiling of the TCR beta VDJ and CDR3. One entry per CDR3 protein, called by TCRdb with MiXCR from the reads. The repertoire includes approximately 270,000 distinct CDR3 sequences, around 60% of them detected once, and roughly 8% sits in the top ten. The source material was sorted CD4+, CD8+, or CD8+CD57+ T cells (not recorded which) from PBMCs. All receptors come from a human donor with severe aplastic anemia or a healthy control (not recorded which).

This clonotype was picked up a small number of times. It may be a read error: a sequence one base away is much more abundant. The V call is TRBV12-3 or TRBV12-4, the J call TRBJ2-5, with a tentative D call TRBD2 (5 bases). This CDR3 region has 13 residues. V gave up 1 base and J gave up 7 bases, with 10 bases separating them. The CDR3 bases are TGTGCCAGCAGTTTAGGACCTCGGGGGACCCAGTACTTC. It codes for CASSLGPRGTQYF.

The genes are TRBV9 and TRBJ1-3; the D gene is possibly TRBD1 (5 bases). In germline, CDR1 is SGDLS, CDR2 YYNGEE. The length of the CDR3 is 16 residues. The V end was cut by 0 bases, the J end by 0 bases, with 10 bases between. The CDR3: CASSVGGANSGNTIYF. CDR3 nucleotides: TGTGCCAGCAGCGTAGGAGGGGCCAACTCTGGAAACACCATATATTTT.

This chain connects TRBV20-1 to TRBJ2-7; the D gene is possibly TRBD2 (5 bases). V lost 1 base to trimming and J lost 0 bases, with 13 bases between them. The CDR3 extends over 15 amino acids. Looked up from germline, CDR1 is DFQATT and CDR2 is SNEGSKA (reference sequence). DNA of the CDR3: TGCAGTGCTAGAGCCGCGGGCCATAGCTCCTACGAGCAGTACTTC. It translates to CSARAAGHSSYEQYF.

The table lists this clonotype with many counts. This CDR3 reads CASSFWVMDSESSYNEQFF. For the CDR3, the DNA is TGTGCCAGCAGCTTCTGGGTGATGGACAGCGAAAGCTCCTACAATGAGCAGTTCTTC. The chain recombines TRBV7-9 with TRBJ2-1; tentatively, D is TRBD1 (6 bases). The germline V gene has CDR1 SEHNR and CDR2 FQNEAQ (reference sequence). The V end lost 3 bases, the J end lost 0 bases, and 21 bases lay between the germline ends. The CDR3 is 19 amino acids.

The chain recombines TRBV20-1 with TRBJ2-3; 13 nucleotides align to TRBD2. The germline V gene encodes CDR1 DFQATT and CDR2 SNEGSKA (reference sequence). J lost 14 bases, V lost 0 bases, and 11 bases had no gene match. The CDR3 extends over 15 amino acids. The CDR3: CSARDAGLAGRSLYF. CDR3 sequence (DNA): TGCAGTGCTAGAGATGCGGGACTAGCGGGACGGTCTCTGTATTTT.

The rearrangement joins TRBV19 to TRBJ1-4; D uncertain. Deletions cut 3 bases from V and 0 bases from J, with 11 bases between. The CDR3 consists of 16 residues. Germline V lookup: CDR1 LNHDA, CDR2 SQIVND (reference sequence). The CDR3 here is CASSIKGWATNEKLFF. DNA for the CDR3: TGTGCCAGTAGTATTAAGGGATGGGCAACTAATGAAAAACTGTTTTTT.

This rearrangement joins TRBV15 to TRBJ2-5; D is undetermined. Germline CDR1 is LNHNV and CDR2 is YYDKDF (reference sequence). The CDR3 is made up of 15 amino acids. V lost 0 bases and J 4 bases, leaving 12 bases between the germline ends. CDR3 in amino acids: CATSRDRNQGETQYF. Here the CDR3 DNA reads TGTGCCACCAGCAGAGATAGGAATCAAGGAGAGACCCAGTACTTC.

Notes on this clonotype: One junction end does not reproduce the germline sequence, and a read error may be involved. The chain carries TRBV4-2 and TRBJ2-5; TRBD2 agrees at 8 bases. The CDR3 consists of 14 residues. CDR1 LGHNA and CDR2 YNFKEQ come from the germline V gene. In nucleotides, the CDR3 is TGTGCCAGCAGCAAAGAGGGCGGGGGGGAGACCCAGTACTTC. Amino acids: CASSKEGGGETQYF.

The gene calls are TRBV7-2 and TRBJ2-5, with 9 bases that match TRBD2. J was trimmed by 1 base and V by 5 bases; bases with no gene match: 5. CDR3 length: 15 amino acids. Germline V gene lookup returns CDR1 SGHTA and CDR2 FQGNSA. The CDR3 sequence: CASSRASGVQETQYF. CDR3 sequence (DNA): TGTGCCAGCAGCAGAGCTAGCGGGGTCCAAGAGACCCAGTACTTC.

This chain joins TRBV20-1 and TRBJ1-1; D not resolved. Trimming cost V 2 bases and J 10 bases, with 8 bases left between them. This CDR3 region has 10 residues. The germline gives CDR1 DFQATT, CDR2 SNEGSKA (reference sequence). This chain's CDR3 is CSARNMTAFF. The CDR3 DNA reads TGCAGTGCTAGAAACATGACAGCTTTCTTT.

The CDR3 DNA reads as TGTGCCAGCAGTTGGGACAGGGCAACCCAGTACTTC. It yields the protein CASSWDRATQYF. V usage is TRBV6-6 and J usage is TRBJ2-5, with 9 bases lining up with TRBD1. The J segment lost 8 bases and the V segment lost 4 bases, leaving 2 bases of the junction unmatched. There are 12 residues in the CDR3. Germline assignment: CDR1 MNHNY and CDR2 SVGAGI (reference sequence).

This clonotype was found once. The chain joins TRBV14 to TRBJ2-5; maybe TRBD1 (7 bases). There are 16 residues in the CDR3. V was pared by 2 bases and J by 5 bases, with 18 bases between. Per the germline V gene, CDR1 is SGHDN and CDR2 is FVKESK. CDR3 amino acids: CASSQTGGGVGETQYF. The CDR3 DNA reads as TGTGCCAGCAGCCAAACCGGAGGGGGCGTGGGGGAGACCCAGTACTTC.

In its sample, this clonotype was seen many times. The CDR3 loop reads CASSWTGEREQYF. CDR3 bases: TGTGCCAGCAGCTGGACAGGGGAGCGGGAGCAGTACTTC. The chain couples TRBV7-2 to TRBJ2-7; 9 bases are a match to TRBD1. The CDR3 extends over 13 amino acids. CDR1 and CDR2 from the germline V gene are SGHTA and FQGNSA. V shed 4 bases, J shed 7 bases, and the junction held 5 bases outside the gene matches.